Shown below are 24 T cell receptor beta chains from a single sample sequenced in a study of T cells after yellow fever vaccination. TCRdb passed the 5' RACE reads through MiXCR, listing each CDR3 protein once. The sample includes 150,000 to 200,000 distinct CDR3 sequences, around 10% seen only once; the top ten take just over 35%. This specimen consisted of CD8+ T cells sorted from PBMCs, obtained 15 days after the yellow fever booster vaccination. Source of these receptors: a man aged 18 to 29 who received the YFV17D yellow fever vaccine.

J is TRBJ2-7 and V is TRBV13, with D maybe TRBD2 (5 bases). CDR3 length: 13 residues. V was shortened by 8 bases and J by 5 bases, with 16 bases between the two germline ends. The germline gives CDR1 PRHDT, CDR2 FYEKMQ (reference sequence). CDR3 region: CASLTAGRNEQYF. The CDR3 coding sequence is TGTGCCAGCCTGACTGCGGGTAGGAACGAGCAGTACTTC.

Only a few counts were recorded for this clonotype. The chain recombines TRBV4-1 with TRBJ1-6; D remains unclear. The V end was cut by 4 bases, the J end by 7 bases, with 11 bases between. Germline assignment: CDR1 MGHRA and CDR2 YSYEKL. CDR3 length equals 14 residues. The CDR3 is CASSLGLENSPLHF. CDR3 bases: TGCGCCAGCAGCCTCGGATTAGAGAATTCACCCCTCCACTTT.

The CDR3 bases are TGTGCCAGCAGTTTCAAGGGACAGGGGTATGGCTACACCTTC. Its translation: CASSFKGQGYGYTF. The rearrangement joins TRBV28 to TRBJ1-2; 10 bases are a match to TRBD1. The V segment lost 3 bases and the J segment 5 bases; nucleotides outside the gene matches: 3. The CDR3 is made up of 14 amino acids. Germline CDR1 MDHEN, CDR2 SYDVKM.

This clonotype was counted between two and nine times. The gene calls are TRBV19 and TRBJ1-5, with 10 bases that match TRBD1. This CDR3 comprises 16 residues. Trimming removed 7 bases from V and 8 bases from J; junction bases left unmatched: 14. Germline-derived CDR1 and CDR2 are LNHDA and SQIVND (reference sequence). The CDR3 sequence: CASKTGGVGSWKPQHF. The CDR3 coding sequence is TGTGCCAGTAAGACAGGGGGCGTAGGATCATGGAAGCCCCAGCATTTT.

This clonotype has a handful of counts. The genes are TRBV28 and TRBJ2-5; unclear D gene. The CDR3 is made up of 15 amino acids. V lost 3 bases and J lost 0, with 11 bases in between. CDR1 and CDR2 from the germline V gene are MDHEN and SYDVKM. The CDR3 DNA sequence: TGTGCCAGCAGTTTGGCTAGTCCCTACCAAGAGACCCAGTACTTC. Translating gives CASSLASPYQETQYF.

This clonotype was observed at least ten times. V usage is TRBV4-2 and J usage is TRBJ2-3; no reliable D call. This CDR3 comprises 14 residues. V was trimmed by 2 bases and J by 4 bases, leaving 10 bases between them. CDR1 LGHNA and CDR2 YNFKEQ come from the germline V gene. The CDR3 loop is CASSQRLFPDTQYF. CDR3 bases: TGTGCCAGCAGCCAACGGCTATTCCCAGATACGCAGTATTTT.

V is TRBV29-1 and J is TRBJ2-1, with a weak D call TRBD1 (5 bases). The CDR3 is made up of 14 amino acids. V dropped 0 bases and J dropped 3 bases, with 9 bases sitting between them. Germline loops: CDR1 SQVTM, CDR2 ANQGSEA. This chain's CDR3 is CSVEDRRVYNEQFF. Here the CDR3 DNA reads TGCAGCGTTGAAGATCGCAGGGTCTACAATGAGCAGTTCTTC.

The chain joins TRBV12-3 or TRBV12-4 to TRBJ2-1; 13 positions match TRBD2. CDR3 length: 14 residues. V was pared by 6 bases and J by 9 bases, with 5 bases of the junction left unmatched. CDR3 loop: CASSPTSGGSEQFF. As DNA, the CDR3 is TGTGCCAGCAGCCCGACTAGCGGGGGGTCTGAGCAGTTCTTC.

This clonotype was counted between two and nine times. The chain links TRBV3-1 to TRBJ1-1; D call uncertain. The germline V gene has CDR1 LGHDT and CDR2 YNNKEL (reference sequence). This CDR3 contains 12 residues. The V and J ends lost 0 bases and 8 bases respectively, with 7 bases between them. CDR3 sequence reads: CASSQDDLEAFF. CDR3 DNA sequence: TGTGCCAGCAGCCAAGACGACCTCGAAGCTTTCTTT.

This clonotype was counted between two and nine times. This sequence joins TRBV6-5 and TRBJ1-5; tentative D call: TRBD1 (5 bases). The CDR3 totals 15 residues. V was clipped by 0 bases and J by 3 bases, with 9 bases between them. Per germline, CDR1 MNHEY and CDR2 SVGAGI. CDR3 in DNA: TGTGCCAGCAGTTACTCGAGGGGTCTCAATCAGCCCCAGCATTTT. This translates into CASSYSRGLNQPQHF.

The V call is TRBV18, the J call TRBJ2-1, with TRBD1 as a possible D gene (6 bases). With 2 bases removed from V and 4 bases from J, the gap between germline ends came to 12 bases. The CDR3 is 15 residues long. Germline V gene sequence: CDR1 KGHSH, CDR2 LQKENI. The CDR3 protein is CASSPGGGWYNEQFF. CDR3 coding DNA: TGTGCCAGCTCACCAGGGGGCGGTTGGTACAATGAGCAGTTCTTC. The whole variable domain, remainder taken from reference TRBV18 and TRBJ2-1, is NAGVMQNPRHLVRRRGQEARLRCSPMKGHSHVYWYRQLPEEGLKFMVYLQKENIIDESGMPKERFSAEFPKEGPSILRIQQVVRGDSAAYFCASSPGGGWYNEQFFGPGTRLTVL.

The CDR3 DNA follows: TGTGCCAGCAGCATCGGACAGGACACAGATACGCAGTATTTT. It translates to CASSIGQDTDTQYF. The chain is built from TRBV5-8 and TRBJ2-3; 7 nucleotides align to TRBD1. This CDR3 region has 14 residues. Unmatched junction bases numbered 4, after V lost 4 bases and J lost 2 bases. The germline V gene encodes CDR1 SGHTS and CDR2 YDEGEE.

This clonotype showed up just a few times. The chain's CDR3 is CASSFRGSSTDTQYF. CDR3 bases: TGTGCCAGCAGTTTCCGTGGGTCTAGCACAGATACGCAGTATTTT. The V call is TRBV12-3 or TRBV12-4, the J call TRBJ2-3; D is ambiguous. The V and J ends lost 3 bases and 0 bases respectively, with 10 bases between them. The CDR3 runs 15 residues.

The chain combines TRBV9 with TRBJ2-2; D is perhaps TRBD2 (5 bases). The CDR3 runs 15 residues. Germline-derived CDR1 and CDR2 are SGDLS and YYNGEE. With 3 bases removed from V and 3 bases from J, the gap between germline ends came to 12 bases. This CDR3 is CASSERPGYTGELFF. CDR3 DNA: TGTGCCAGCAGCGAGAGACCGGGATACACCGGGGAGCTGTTTTTT.

There are a few counts of this clonotype. This rearrangement joins TRBV7-2 to TRBJ2-1; D remains unclear. Germline CDR1 reads SGHTA; CDR2 reads FQGNSA. The CDR3 extends over 12 amino acids. With 3 bases removed from V and 5 bases from J, the gap between germline ends came to 5 bases. CDR3 coding DNA: TGTGCCAGCAGCTTCATTGACAATGAGCAGTTCTTC. Amino acid sequence: CASSFIDNEQFF. Filled out from reference TRBV7-2 and TRBJ2-1, the complete variable domain reads GAGVSQSPSNKVTEKGKDVELRCDPISGHTALYWYRQSLGQGLEFLIYFQGNSAPDKSGLPSDRFSAERTGGSVSTLTIQRTQQEDSAVYLCASSFIDNEQFFGPGTRLTVL.

The chain employs TRBV29-1 and TRBJ2-1; 10 nucleotides match TRBD1. Per the germline V gene, CDR1 is SQVTM and CDR2 is ANQGSEA. J gave up 8 bases and V 4 bases, and 5 bases lay outside the gene matches. This CDR3 is built from 13 residues. CDR3: CSVVTGGLYEQFF. The CDR3 coding sequence is TGCAGCGTTGTGACAGGGGGCTTGTATGAGCAGTTCTTC.

The chain joins TRBV6-2 or TRBV6-3 to TRBJ2-2; the match to TRBD1 covers 7 bases. Germline values: CDR1 MNHEY, CDR2 SVGEGT. V trimming: 4 bases; J trimming: 7 bases; junction bases outside the gene matches: 9. This CDR3 has 15 amino acids. The CDR3 DNA sequence: TGTGCCAGCAGTTTCCTCAGGGGGTCAAGCGGGGAGCTGTTTTTT. Protein: CASSFLRGSSGELFF.

In its sample, this clonotype was seen a few times. The rearrangement uses TRBV5-1 and TRBJ2-3, with 8 bases matching TRBD2. There are 15 residues in the CDR3. CDR1 is SGHRS, CDR2 YFSETQ, per germline. Trimming took 3 bases from V and 1 from J; bases not matched to a gene: 4. The CDR3, as DNA: TGCGCCAGCAGCTCTAGCGGGTGGGGCACAGATACGCAGTATTTT. The encoded protein is CASSSSGWGTDTQYF.

This clonotype occurred many times. This chain uses TRBV15 with TRBJ2-7; D gene ambiguous. There are 13 residues in the CDR3. The V gene lost 5 bases and the J gene lost 3 bases, with 11 bases spanning the gap. Per the germline V gene, CDR1 is LNHNV and CDR2 is YYDKDF (reference sequence). In DNA, the CDR3 is TGTGCCACCAGCGAAAGGCCGTTCTACGAGCAGTACTTC. This encodes CATSERPFYEQYF.

V and J are TRBV6-4 and TRBJ2-2; D is undetermined. Trimming removed 0 bases from V and 0 bases from J, with 2 bases in between. The CDR3 is made up of 14 amino acids. Germline V gives CDR1 MRHNA, CDR2 SNTAGT. Here the CDR3 reads CASSDSTNTGELFF. In DNA form, the CDR3 reads TGTGCCAGCAGTGACTCGACGAACACCGGGGAGCTGTTTTTT.

The rearrangement joins TRBV11-2 to TRBJ2-4; no clear D gene. The CDR3 is 14 residues long. CDR1 is SGHAT and CDR2 is FQNNGV in the germline V gene. V lost 4 bases, J lost 7 bases, and 14 bases lay in between. The CDR3 nucleotides read TGTGCCAGCAGCTCCTATCGTGTCGTTAACATTCAGTACTTC. It encodes CASSSYRVVNIQYF. The full variable domain, completed using reference TRBV11-2 and TRBJ2-4, is EAGVAQSPRYKIIEKRQSVAFWCNPISGHATLYWYQQILGQGPKLLIQFQNNGVVDDSQLPKDRFSAERLKGVDSTLKIQPAKLEDSAVYLCASSSYRVVNIQYFGAGTRLSVL.

This clonotype was seen only once. The chain employs TRBV7-7 and TRBJ2-2; D call uncertain. The CDR3 is 15 residues long. Per the germline V gene, CDR1 is SSHAT and CDR2 is FNYEAQ (reference sequence). Deletions cut 6 bases from V and 6 bases from J, with 17 bases between. The CDR3 sequence is CASSSGISNPGELFF. The CDR3 DNA is TGTGCCAGCAGTTCGGGCATCTCGAATCCCGGGGAGCTGTTTTTT. Full variable domain (missing parts from reference TRBV7-7 and TRBJ2-2): GAGVSQSPRYKVTKRGQDVTLRCDPISSHATLYWYQQALGQGPEFLTYFNYEAQPDKSGLPSDRFSAERPEGSISTLTIQRTEQRDSAMYRCASSSGISNPGELFFGEGSRLTVL.

The CDR3 DNA sequence: TGTGCTAGTGGTTTGGGTGGGGCCGCGGCTTTCTACGAGCAGTACTTC. Residues: CASGLGGAAAFYEQYF. V usage is TRBV12-5 and J usage is TRBJ2-7; possible D gene TRBD1, 5 bases. Trimming removed 1 base at V and 3 bases at J, with 16 bases between. This CDR3 has 16 amino acids. Germline CDR1 reads LGHNT; CDR2 reads FRNRAP.

This clonotype was detected a few times. This chain uses TRBV21-1 with TRBJ2-1; TRBD2, the table's D call, was not compared with the DNA. TRBV21-1 is reported as a pseudogene. The CDR3 has 15 residues. CDR3: CASRRGGVLHNEQFF. In DNA form, the CDR3 reads TGTGCCAGCAGAAGGGGAGGGGTTTTGCACAATGAGCAGTTCTTC.